The 18 T cell receptor beta chains reported below all come from one sample, sequenced in a study of PD-L1 blockade in urothelial cancer. The time point is: peripheral blood 6 weeks after treatment start. Assay used: immunoSEQ multiplex PCR; TCRdb lists only in-frame clones, some missing. The data show 60,000 to 80,000 clones, almost 90% seen once. Sequences were derived from PBMCs, sampled around atezolizumab (anti-PD-L1) treatment. The receptor source for this set is a man in his fifties or sixties with urothelial cancer.

This clone is categorized as medium-sized. The V call is TRBV10-3, the J call TRBJ2-7; D gene uncertain. CDR1 is ENHRY and CDR2 is SYGVKD in the germline V gene. The CDR3 runs to 12 residues. Trimming left V 0 bases short and J 3 bases short, with 3 bases between. This chain's CDR3 is CAISESGYEQYF. Written as DNA, the CDR3 is TGTGCCATCAGTGAGTCCGGCTACGAGCAGTACTTC.

This rearrangement joins TRBV30 to TRBJ1-4; D may be TRBD1 (5 bases). Trimming cost V 6 bases and J 3 bases, with 14 bases left between them. This CDR3 is built from 14 residues. Germline CDR1 is GTSNPN and CDR2 is SVGIG (reference sequence). CDR3 bases: TGTGCCTGTTCGGGGACTTTGTCTAATGAAAAACTGTTTTTT. Protein product: CACSGTLSNEKLFF.

The rearrangement uses TRBV15 and TRBJ1-1; 7 bases align to TRBD1. The CDR3 totals 14 residues. Germline V gene sequence: CDR1 LNHNV, CDR2 YYDKDF (reference sequence). With V trimmed by 3 bases and J by 5 bases, 6 bases remained unmatched. The CDR3 loop is CATSSTGETTEAFF. CDR3 nucleotides: TGTGCCACCAGCAGTACAGGGGAGACAACTGAAGCTTTCTTT.

V is TRBV10-3 and J is TRBJ1-3, with TRBD1 as a possible D gene (5 bases). The CDR3 runs to 15 residues. CDR1 ENHRY and CDR2 SYGVKD come from the germline V gene. Deletions cut 6 bases from V and 0 bases from J, with 12 bases between. The CDR3 loop reads CAISAGPSSGNTIYF. In DNA, the CDR3 is TGTGCCATCAGCGCGGGACCCAGCTCTGGAAACACCATATATTTT.

The chain is built from TRBV5-1 and TRBJ1-1, with D possibly matching TRBD1 (6 bases). Per germline, CDR1 SGHRS and CDR2 YFSETQ. Trimming removed 4 bases from V and 9 bases from J, with 10 bases in between. This CDR3 is 11 amino acids long. The CDR3 here is CASSADRKAFF. CDR3 DNA: TGCGCCAGCAGCGCAGACAGGAAAGCTTTCTTT.

The V gene is TRBV10-2, the J gene TRBJ2-1; 12 bases match TRBD2. The V gene end was trimmed by 8 bases and the J gene end by 3 bases; junction bases not matched to a gene: 5. This CDR3 has 15 amino acids. Looked up from germline, CDR1 is WSHSY and CDR2 is SAAADI. The CDR3 sequence: CASARLAGVYNEQFF. DNA for the CDR3: TGCGCCAGCGCGAGACTAGCGGGAGTCTACAATGAGCAGTTCTTC.

This clone occurred once. The J gene is TRBJ2-7, the V gene TRBV5-6; 9 bases are shared with TRBD1. The V gene end was trimmed by 2 bases and the J gene end by 4 bases; junction bases not matched to a gene: 7. From germline, CDR1 is SGHDT and CDR2 YYEEEE. The CDR3 sequence is 15 residues long. The CDR3 sequence: CASSLLTGGFYEQYF. The CDR3 nucleotides are TGTGCCAGCAGCTTACTGACAGGGGGGTTTTACGAGCAGTACTTC.

CDR3 sequence (DNA): TGTGCCAGCAGTTTATGGAGCGGCGAGCGGACCCAGTACTTC. Residues: CASSLWSGERTQYF. V is TRBV27 and J is TRBJ2-5; maybe TRBD2 (5 bases). The CDR3 contains 14 residues. Germline V gives CDR1 MNHEY, CDR2 SMNVEV (reference sequence). V was pared by 1 base and J by 7 bases, with 13 bases between.

V and J are TRBV5-4 and TRBJ2-7; D possibly corresponds to TRBD2 (5 bases). This CDR3 has 12 amino acids. The germline V gene encodes CDR1 SGHNT and CDR2 YYREEE (reference sequence). The V end was cut by 4 bases, the J end by 5 bases, with 10 bases between. CDR3 in DNA: TGTGCCAGCAGCGTGGACGGGGACGAGCAGTACTTC. Protein: CASSVDGDEQYF.

This clone came up once. The chain couples TRBV7-2 to TRBJ2-5; D perhaps matches TRBD2 (5 bases). Germline assignment: CDR1 SGHTA and CDR2 FQGNSA. The ends were cut back, 2 bases at V and 3 bases at J, with 13 bases in the middle. The CDR3 is made up of 15 amino acids. The CDR3, as DNA: TGTGCCAGCAGCTTACCAGGACTCCTGAAAGAGACCCAGTACTTC. Protein sequence: CASSLPGLLKETQYF. Together with reference TRBV7-2 and TRBJ2-5, the CDR3 gives the full variable domain: GAGVSQSPSNKVTEKGKDVELRCDPISGHTALYWYRQSLGQGLEFLIYFQGNSAPDKSGLPSDRFSAERTGGSVSTLTIQRTQQEDSAVYLCASSLPGLLKETQYFGPGTRLLVL.

The V call is TRBV5-1, the J call TRBJ2-2, with 10 bases that match TRBD1. CDR3 length: 17 amino acids. CDR1 and CDR2 (germline): SGHRS, YFSETQ. J lost 5 bases, V lost 2 bases, and 9 bases had no gene match. For the CDR3, the DNA is TGCGCCAGCAGCTTCCCTGCCGGGACAGGGGATACCGGGGAGCTGTTTTTT. This translates into CASSFPAGTGDTGELFF.

The CDR3 bases are TGTGCCAGCAGTTCCTCCGACAGGGGCTACGAGCAGTACTTC. This translates into CASSSSDRGYEQYF. This chain joins TRBV6-5 and TRBJ2-7, with 8 bases fitting TRBD1. V shed 4 bases and J 3 bases; nucleotides not matched to a gene: 5. Germline V CDR1 and CDR2: MNHEY, SVGAGI. CDR3 length: 14 residues.

The chain carries TRBV2 and TRBJ2-7; the D gene is possibly TRBD1 (6 bases). This CDR3 is built from 13 residues. Germline V gene sequence: CDR1 SNHLY, CDR2 FYNNEI. Trimming took off 10 bases at V and 2 bases at J, with 15 bases between the two ends. CDR3 DNA sequence: TGTGCCACCACAGGGTTTCCCCCCTACGAGCAGTACTTC. Residues: CATTGFPPYEQYF.

The chain uses TRBV28 and TRBJ2-5; 7 bases are a match to TRBD1. From germline, CDR1 is MDHEN and CDR2 SYDVKM. This CDR3 comprises 13 residues. The J segment lost 5 bases and the V segment lost 9 bases, leaving 9 bases of the junction unmatched. DNA of the CDR3: TGTGCCAGTTTCACAGGGGCGTTGGAGACCCAGTACTTC. This encodes CASFTGALETQYF.

The chain couples TRBV7-8 to TRBJ2-1; possible D gene TRBD1, 6 bases. The CDR3 spans 14 residues. Deletions cut 3 bases from V and 6 bases from J, with 12 bases between. Germline V lookup: CDR1 SGHVS, CDR2 FQNEAQ. The CDR3 here is CASSFAGQTNEQFF. The CDR3 DNA sequence: TGTGCCAGCAGCTTCGCTGGACAGACCAATGAGCAGTTCTTC.

The V and J genes are TRBV6-6 and TRBJ2-1; D is unclear. Trimming pared 6 bases from V and 6 bases from J, leaving 21 bases between. CDR1 MNHNY and CDR2 SVGAGI come from the germline V gene (reference sequence). This CDR3 comprises 16 residues. The CDR3: CASSNPTWAAFNEQFF. The CDR3 DNA follows: TGTGCCAGCAGCAACCCTACCTGGGCAGCATTCAATGAGCAGTTCTTC.

The V and J genes are TRBV6-5 and TRBJ1-1; possible D gene TRBD1, 5 bases. Germline V gene lookup returns CDR1 MNHEY and CDR2 SVGAGI. Trimming took 1 base from V and 0 from J, leaving 12 bases between them. The CDR3 extends over 16 amino acids. CDR3: CASSYWGGGVNTEAFF. In DNA form, the CDR3 reads TGTGCCAGCAGTTACTGGGGCGGAGGGGTGAACACTGAAGCTTTCTTT.

The J gene is TRBJ2-7, the V gene TRBV5-1; D is perhaps TRBD1 (6 bases). This CDR3 contains 13 residues. Trimming removed 4 bases from V and 5 bases from J, with 13 bases in between. The germline V gene has CDR1 SGHRS and CDR2 YFSETQ. The CDR3, as DNA: TGCGCCAGCAGCCCCCAGGGGCGGGACGAGCAGTACTTC. This encodes CASSPQGRDEQYF.